Included here is one T cell receptor (beta chain) sequence, with context. Its antigen is unknown. No much larger clone is present one base from it, and per-base qualities are unavailable. These data are taken from a study of cytomegalovirus exposure and HLA in healthy donors (dated by TCRdb to about 2017). Regarding the research as a whole: An earlier analysis of some 550 of the donors reported 250 to 300 Gb of sequence data and roughly 110 million unique TCR beta sequences from about 200 million T cells. Across roughly 420 genotyped donors of the cohort, an average of about 200,000 unique TCR beta nucleotide sequences per donor were sequenced, and roughly a sixth of those sequences were non-productive. A handful of DR-DQ haplotypes were handled as single units for association and clustering because linkage in the cohort was strong. The T cell repertoires of 666 subjects were profiled by immunosequencing and related to cytomegalovirus serostatus. The later analysis used no new phenotypic data to find candidate immune exposures, relying instead on TCR beta sequences and their occurrence across donors. The study combined high-throughput TCR immunosequencing, statistical association of individual TCRs with disease status, and machine learning to predict cytomegalovirus infection status. The study aimed to test whether cataloging public T cell receptors could reveal signatures of past pathogen exposure. Around 320 gigabases of sequencing data and some 85 million unique TCR sequences were included in an early release covering several hundred HLA-typed donors. Besides the first cohort of approximately 710 subjects, a separate validation cohort made up of 120 or so different subjects was used. A later genetic analysis used genome-wide SNP genotypes for about 65% of the roughly 700 donors, treating that subset as a discovery cohort. An earlier analysis of roughly 580 of the donors used high-throughput TCR beta sequencing to judge whether each TCR beta V gene segment behaved as functional or pseudogenic. HLA typing covered class I and class II loci at four-digit resolution. Donor age, sex, ethnicity and CMV serostatus were compiled alongside the repertoire data. Every repertoire in the discovery cohort had been generated on one and the same sequencing platform. A later analysis re-examined previously published TCR beta repertoires from 600 to 700 donors and added high-resolution HLA genotyping to investigate patterns of TCR occurrence. The genetic ancestry cluster associated with self-reported Caucasian donors included about 84% of the 398 genotyped donors. The number of donors typed differed by locus, with 629-630 for A, B, C, DRB1 and DQB1, approximately 500 for DQA1, 600 to 610 for DPA1, and approximately 470 for DPB1. Points the paper makes about the study in general: Most TCR sequences were observed very rarely across donors, whereas some public TCRs were present in many individuals. The cohort was sequenced for TCR beta chains only, and without alpha or paired-chain data the features that could be detected were limited. An earlier analysis of approximately 600 of the donors showed that most TCR beta V segments appeared in productive rearrangements either about 87% or about 30% of the time, which broadly matched IMGT annotations. According to a later analysis, parvovirus B19, influenza, CMV and Epstein-Barr virus appeared linked to several top co-occurrence clusters. Compared with equally common non-associated chains, HLA-associated TCR beta chains in a later analysis were more clonally expanded and had lower generation probabilities. The study gave a list of some 150 TCR beta chains associated with cytomegalovirus. Because the 87-base-pair reads could not distinguish some IMGT-functional V segments, including TRBV6-2 and TRBV6-3, those segments were excluded. In vitro tests confirmed that a few of the cytomegalovirus-associated TCR beta chains recognize cytomegalovirus antigens. A group of highly shared sequence variants was considered likely to be a technical artifact of the sequencing pipeline. Specific HLA alleles were associated with some 15,000 TCR beta sequences at a false discovery rate of 0.05 in a later analysis. A later analysis found that most CMV-associated TCR beta chains appeared HLA-restricted, with HLA associations seemingly driven largely by CMV exposure. The presence/absence analyses assumed that sequencing depth was roughly uniform across donors, and that assumption may not be true. In a later analysis, the rate of TCR association differed among HLA loci, with DRB1 alleles having the most associated TCRs and HLA-C alleles having the fewest. Because some donors lacked HLA typing at each locus, the association tests relied only on the typed subset. Because counts were too low, 15 to 20 rarely observed V segments, including chromosome 9 orphons, were left out of the earlier analysis of several hundred of the donors. The authors suggested that the approach could potentially be extended to other disease states and immunological phenotypes. Cytomegalovirus status was reported to be diagnosed by the classifier with high specificity and sensitivity in both the original and validation cohorts. For the cohort, immune exposure information was limited to CMV serostatus. In a later genetic analysis, fewer N-insertions in productive TCRs were reported among donors in an Asian-associated ancestry cluster than the roughly 640-donor mean. Assigning TCR associations to individual alleles was difficult when HLA alleles, especially DR and DQ, strongly co-occurred. Linkage disequilibrium might explain the correlated functional status among segregating V segments, but an unknown experimental factor could not be ruled out. A further reported finding was that TCR beta sequences accurately predicted the HLA-A and HLA-B alleles for most subjects in the first cohort. An association between a missense DCLRE1C variant and V-gene and J-gene trimming of TCR beta chains was found in a later genetic analysis and replicated in an independent cohort.

The CDR3 starts with the cysteine, ends with the phenylalanine, and has 17 residues. The CDR3 DNA has 51 bases and is translated from base 1. V gives up 2 bases and J gives up 7 bases, and the segment between their germline ends measures 18 bases. Via the germline V gene (reference sequence), CDR1 is MNHEY and CDR2 SMNVEV. The cohort consisted of approximately 670 healthy bone marrow donors. At the time of sampling, every cohort member was nominally healthy, though immune exposures that went unrecorded were likely present. The donor was CMV seronegative and belonged to the group of over 350 seronegative cohort members. A peripheral blood sample was collected from each donor, and TCR beta sequencing was performed on peripheral blood mononuclear cells. Genomic DNA extraction from the blood cell samples was performed with the Qiagen DNeasy Blood Extraction Kit. Receptor amplification or capture employed the immunoSEQ multiplex PCR assay. For the multiplex PCR, a mixture combining 60 forward primers for TCR Vbeta segments and 13 reverse primers for TCR Jbeta segments was used. The CDR3 region of rearranged TCR beta genes was amplified from genomic DNA by a multiplex PCR assay. The amplified TCR beta libraries were sequenced on the Illumina HiSeq System as 87-base-pair reads. The paper's data handling went like this. A later analysis tallied 75 million to 95 million unique TCR beta chains across the 666 repertoires, and about 12 million of those chains were shared by two or more donors. A nearest-neighbor algorithm error-corrected the raw reads and collapsed the reads into unique sequences, merging closely related sequences to remove PCR and sequencing errors. Alignment of CDR3 sequences to IMGT reference sequences was used to assign V, D and J gene segments. For a sequence to be retained, at least a six-nucleotide match to both a V gene segment and a J gene segment was required. Rearrangements were classified as productive when the CDR3 lacked stop codons and remained in frame with V and J, and all other rearrangements were classified as non-productive. Following IMGT convention, CDR3 was defined as the stretch from the second conserved V-encoded cysteine up to the conserved J-encoded phenylalanine. The earlier analysis of more than 450 of the donors excluded sequences that lacked an unambiguous match to a single V gene segment. In an earlier analysis of several hundred of the donors, V segments were called functional above 56.7% productive rearrangements and were called segregating when the between-donor standard deviation exceeded 5%. A statistical classification framework was built to diagnose cytomegalovirus status from the catalog of TCR beta chain sequences. A later analysis assigned V and J genes by comparing TCR nucleotide sequences with IMGT/GENE-DB human TR gene sequences. The TCRdist pipeline was used in a later analysis to assign CDR3 sequences and most-parsimonious VDJ recombination scenarios. A later analysis defined each TCR beta chain by its CDR3 amino acid sequence plus V-gene family, and excluded reads lacking a unique V-gene family. As a way to deal with suspected cross-contamination and a sequencing artifact, a later analysis dropped approximately 590 nucleotide sequences that were highly shared and had low generation probability. In a later analysis, a clonal expansion index was calculated for each public chain from normalized within-repertoire ranks of inferred template counts. A later analysis computed generation probabilities with a VDJ recombination model fitted to out-of-frame rearrangements, and checked the results against IGoR. A later analysis scored TCR-TCR, TCR-HLA and TCR-CMV co-occurrence with hypergeometric tests, applying a repertoire-size bias correction to TCR pairs. To estimate false discovery rates, a later analysis permuted the HLA or CMV assignments 20 times. A later analysis grouped co-occurring TCRs with DBSCAN, adding TCRdist sequence similarity when clustering within HLA-allele-positive subsets. For co-occurrence clustering, repertoires with fewer than 30,000 or more than 120,000 public chains were excluded, along with roughly five repertoires with anomalous nucleotide sharing. TCRdb stores this immuneACCESS table with in-frame sequences only. Part of the clones is absent; in the studies checked, under half of the shortfall reflects unresolved V genes, and no reason is known for the rest. That table gives V, J and clone size, and the DNA gave D and trimming. The sample includes under 200,000 clones, with approximately 79% observed a single time. In total, the top ten clones hold approximately 1.4% of the sample.

Sequenced: PBMCs. The source of this sequence is a man aged 55 to 70 in good health and CMV-seronegative. This chain joins TRBV27 to TRBJ1-6, with no confident D gene call. For the CDR3, the sequence is CASSLAAGRRANSPLHF. The bases are TGTGCCAGCAGTTTAGCGGCGGGGAGAAGGGCGAATTCACCCCTCCACTTT.